These 25 T cell receptor beta chains originate from one sample sequenced in a study of cytomegalovirus exposure and HLA in healthy donors. Primers included in the PCR were 60 Vbeta and 13 Jbeta primers. Produced via immunoSEQ multiplex PCR; TCRdb's table is partial and in-frame only. The sample has 85,000 to 100,000 clones, more than 75% seen once. Input material: PBMCs. The receptors shown here come from a middle-aged woman in good health and CMV-seronegative.

This sequence joins TRBV10-3 and TRBJ1-1, with D perhaps TRBD1 (6 bases). Germline V gene lookup returns CDR1 ENHRY and CDR2 SYGVKD. Trimming cost V 2 bases and J 0 bases, with 10 bases left between them. The length of the CDR3 is 15 residues. The CDR3 region has the DNA TGTGCCATCAGTGAGCCCGGACAGCTGAACACTGAAGCTTTCTTT. It is translated as CAISEPGQLNTEAFF.

The V call is TRBV5-4, the J call TRBJ2-7; D might be TRBD1 (6 bases). Germline loops: CDR1 SGHNT, CDR2 YYREEE (reference sequence). V lost 4 bases, J lost 7 bases, and 24 bases lay in between. The CDR3 runs 16 residues. The CDR3 loop is CASSSISGTLRGEQYF. The CDR3 DNA reads TGTGCCAGCAGCAGTATTTCAGGGACCCTCAGGGGTGAGCAGTACTTC.

This chain connects TRBV4-1 to TRBJ2-1; D uncertain. CDR3 length equals 15 residues. Germline CDR1 reads MGHRA; CDR2 reads YSYEKL. Trimming removed 3 bases from V and 2 bases from J, with 11 bases in between. The CDR3 DNA follows: TGCGCCAGCAGCCAGAGCGCAGCAGCCTACAATGAGCAGTTCTTC. Amino acid sequence: CASSQSAAAYNEQFF.

This clone was picked up a small number of times. The rearrangement joins TRBV29-1 to TRBJ2-1; D not resolved. The CDR3 loop spans 16 amino acids. Between the trimmed V and J ends, which lost 2 bases and 0 bases, there was a span of 14 bases. Germline CDR1 is SQVTM and CDR2 is ANQGSEA. The CDR3 DNA reads TGCAGCGTTGAAAAGGTTTGGAGAAGCTCCTACAATGAGCAGTTCTTC. It yields the protein CSVEKVWRSSYNEQFF.

V usage is TRBV6-1 and J usage is TRBJ1-2; D not certain. Trimming removed 10 bases at V and 4 bases at J, with 10 bases between. The germline V gene encodes CDR1 MNHNS and CDR2 SASEGT. CDR3 length: 11 residues. CDR3 sequence (DNA): TGTGCCATTGACACCTCCTATGGCTACACCTTC. Residues: CAIDTSYGYTF.

Turning to this clone: At one boundary the junction diverges from the germline segment, which might be a read error. The CDR3 here is CASSETGGNQPQNF. CDR3 DNA sequence: TGTGCCAGCAGTGAAACTGGCGGCAATCAGCCCCAGAATTTT. The rearrangement uses TRBV6-1 and TRBJ1-5, with no clear D. CDR3 length: 14 amino acids. Germline CDR1 and CDR2: MNHNS and SASEGT.

This chain uses TRBV6-1 with TRBJ2-7; 9 bases fit TRBD1. V was pared by 4 bases and J by 5 bases, with 12 bases of the junction left unmatched. The CDR3 consists of 16 residues. From germline, CDR1 is MNHNS and CDR2 SASEGT. The CDR3: CASSAGRGTGFDEQYF. DNA for the CDR3: TGTGCCAGCAGTGCTGGACGGGGGACAGGGTTTGACGAGCAGTACTTC.

This rearrangement joins TRBV6-5 to TRBJ2-2, with 7 bases matching TRBD2. The CDR3 contains 14 residues. V was pared by 5 bases and J by 11 bases, with 11 bases of the junction left unmatched. Germline values: CDR1 MNHEY, CDR2 SVGAGI. The CDR3 DNA follows: TGTGCCAGCAGTCAACTAGCGCCCCCGGTCGAGCTGTTTTTT. Translated: CASSQLAPPVELFF.

This sequence joins TRBV30 and TRBJ1-1; 9 nucleotides line up with TRBD1. The CDR3 has 13 amino acids. The V segment lost 0 bases and the J segment 7 bases; nucleotides outside the gene matches: 3. Germline CDR1 reads GTSNPN; CDR2 reads SVGIG (reference sequence). CDR3 region: CAWSVQGASEAFF. CDR3 nucleotide sequence: TGTGCCTGGAGTGTACAGGGGGCAAGTGAAGCTTTCTTT.

The chain links TRBV5-1 to TRBJ2-7; D might be TRBD1 (5 bases). This CDR3 has 15 residues. Trimming pared 0 bases from V and 6 bases from J, leaving 16 bases between. CDR1 is SGHRS and CDR2 is YFSETQ in the germline V gene. The CDR3 nucleotides read TGCGCCAGCAGCTTGGAAGGGGATTCCTTCGGCGAGCAGTACTTC. Encoded protein: CASSLEGDSFGEQYF.

The chain employs TRBV28 and TRBJ1-4; weak D call: TRBD1 (5 bases). The CDR3 totals 15 residues. Trimming took off 6 bases at V and 2 bases at J, with 13 bases between the two ends. Germline lookup yields CDR1 MDHEN and CDR2 SYDVKM. The CDR3 coding sequence is TGTGCCAGCAGGAACACCGCAGGGACTAATGAAAAACTGTTTTTT. Its translation is CASRNTAGTNEKLFF.

V gene TRBV27 combines with J gene TRBJ2-1; TRBD1 agrees at 8 bases. Unmatched junction bases numbered 5, after V lost 5 bases and J lost 2 bases. The CDR3 covers 15 residues. Germline CDR1 reads MNHEY; CDR2 reads SMNVEV (reference sequence). The CDR3: CASSAGTGTYNEQFF. The CDR3 nucleotides read TGTGCCAGCAGTGCCGGGACAGGTACCTACAATGAGCAGTTCTTC.

The chain is built from TRBV5-1 and TRBJ2-1; 9 nucleotides agree with TRBD2. Germline V gives CDR1 SGHRS, CDR2 YFSETQ. With V trimmed by 0 bases and J by 8 bases, 9 bases remained unmatched. The length of the CDR3 is 16 residues. The CDR3 bases are TGCGCCAGCAGCTTGGCACTAGCGGGTCCCTCAGATGAGCAGTTCTTC. The encoded protein is CASSLALAGPSDEQFF.

The V and J genes are TRBV15 and TRBJ1-3, with D possibly matching TRBD1 (5 bases). CDR1 and CDR2 from the germline V gene are LNHNV and YYDKDF (reference sequence). The CDR3 is 14 amino acids. V was cut by 1 base and J by 7 bases, with 11 bases left in between. Here the CDR3 DNA reads TGTGCCACCAGCAGAGGAGGCAGGGCCAACACCATATATTTT. Its protein is CATSRGGRANTIYF.

This chain links TRBV19 with TRBJ1-5; D unresolved. This CDR3 spans 15 amino acids. The germline CDR1 and CDR2 sequences are LNHDA and SQIVND (reference sequence). V was pared by 5 bases and J by 4 bases, with 15 bases between. CDR3: CASSPRLRGNQPQHF. DNA for the CDR3: TGTGCCAGTAGTCCTCGACTTCGGGGAAATCAGCCCCAGCATTTT.

The chain joins TRBV7-2 to TRBJ1-2; 10 positions agree with TRBD1. Per the germline V gene, CDR1 is SGHTA and CDR2 is FQGNSA. The J segment lost 4 bases and the V segment lost 2 bases, leaving 4 bases of the junction unmatched. The CDR3 length is 15 residues. CDR3 amino acids: CASSLTGTGVYGYTF. The CDR3 bases are TGTGCCAGCAGCTTAACCGGGACAGGGGTCTATGGCTACACCTTC.

The V call is TRBV6-1, the J call TRBJ1-4; unclear D gene. Germline V CDR1 and CDR2: MNHNS, SASEGT. The CDR3 runs to 13 residues. V lost 7 bases to trimming and J lost 0 bases, with 6 bases between them. The CDR3 protein is CASTTATNEKLFF. CDR3 bases: TGTGCCAGCACCACGGCAACTAATGAAAAACTGTTTTTT.

The rearrangement joins TRBV19 to TRBJ1-5, with D perhaps TRBD1 (5 bases). Trimming left V 9 bases short and J 2 bases short, with 11 bases between. The CDR3 has 13 residues. CDR1 is LNHDA and CDR2 is SQIVND in the germline V gene (reference sequence). The CDR3 spells CASRDFGNQPQHF. Written as DNA, the CDR3 is TGTGCCAGCAGGGATTTCGGCAATCAGCCCCAGCATTTT.

V and J are TRBV19 and TRBJ2-1; 8 bases agree with TRBD2. Germline loops: CDR1 LNHDA, CDR2 SQIVND (reference sequence). CDR3 length equals 13 residues. The CDR3 DNA is TGTCTTGCCGGGACTAGGATCGGCAATGAGCAGTTCTTC. This translates into CLAGTRIGNEQFF.

The count of this clone is one. The chain has TRBV7-2 and TRBJ2-6, with 9 nucleotides matching TRBD2. In germline, CDR1 is SGHTA, CDR2 FQGNSA. J lost 1 base, V lost 4 bases, and 8 bases had no gene match. There are 18 residues in the CDR3. The CDR3 DNA follows: TGTGCCAGCAGCTCCGTAGGGCGGGGGGGGTCTGGGGCCAACGTCCTGACTTTC. It translates to CASSSVGRGGSGANVLTF.

The chain joins TRBV6-5 to TRBJ2-7, with TRBD1 identical over 8 bases. This CDR3 is built from 16 residues. CDR1 is MNHEY and CDR2 is SVGAGI in the germline V gene. V lost 0 bases to trimming and J lost 3 bases; unmatched junction nucleotides: 7. The CDR3, as DNA: TGTGCCAGCAGTTACTCCCAGGGGGCGCCCCTCTACGAGCAGTACTTC. Protein product: CASSYSQGAPLYEQYF.

The chain has TRBV4-1 and TRBJ2-5; 8 bases fit TRBD1. The CDR3 spans 15 residues. V trimming: 1 base; J trimming: 1 base; junction bases outside the gene matches: 2. Germline CDR1 reads MGHRA; CDR2 reads YSYEKL. The CDR3 loop is CASSQVGTGQETQYF. DNA for the CDR3: TGCGCCAGCAGCCAAGTGGGGACAGGCCAAGAGACCCAGTACTTC.

The rearrangement joins TRBV10-3 to TRBJ1-3, with TRBD1 matching 10 bases. J was trimmed by 4 bases and V by 6 bases; bases with no gene match: 6. Germline CDR1 and CDR2: ENHRY and SYGVKD. This CDR3 is 15 amino acids long. The CDR3 nucleotides are TGTGCCATCAGCGCCGGGACAGGGGTAGGAAACACCATATATTTT. Residues: CAISAGTGVGNTIYF.

The rearrangement joins TRBV5-1 to TRBJ2-7; possible D gene TRBD1, 5 bases. The germline V gene encodes CDR1 SGHRS and CDR2 YFSETQ. CDR3 size: 14 residues. V was clipped by 3 bases and J by 3 bases, with 13 bases between them. This chain's CDR3 is CASSSWGANYEQYF. The CDR3 coding sequence is TGCGCCAGCAGCTCATGGGGCGCAAACTACGAGCAGTACTTC.

The chain employs TRBV4-1 and TRBJ2-3, with 11 positions matching TRBD2. The V gene's germline CDR1 is MGHRA and CDR2 YSYEKL. Losses at the gene ends were 2 bases for V and 3 bases for J; bases not matched to a gene: 7. The CDR3 runs to 17 residues. The DNA for the CDR3 is TGCGCCAGCAGCCAACCAAAGGGACTAGCGGAGACAGATACGCAGTATTTT. It is translated as CASSQPKGLAETDTQYF.